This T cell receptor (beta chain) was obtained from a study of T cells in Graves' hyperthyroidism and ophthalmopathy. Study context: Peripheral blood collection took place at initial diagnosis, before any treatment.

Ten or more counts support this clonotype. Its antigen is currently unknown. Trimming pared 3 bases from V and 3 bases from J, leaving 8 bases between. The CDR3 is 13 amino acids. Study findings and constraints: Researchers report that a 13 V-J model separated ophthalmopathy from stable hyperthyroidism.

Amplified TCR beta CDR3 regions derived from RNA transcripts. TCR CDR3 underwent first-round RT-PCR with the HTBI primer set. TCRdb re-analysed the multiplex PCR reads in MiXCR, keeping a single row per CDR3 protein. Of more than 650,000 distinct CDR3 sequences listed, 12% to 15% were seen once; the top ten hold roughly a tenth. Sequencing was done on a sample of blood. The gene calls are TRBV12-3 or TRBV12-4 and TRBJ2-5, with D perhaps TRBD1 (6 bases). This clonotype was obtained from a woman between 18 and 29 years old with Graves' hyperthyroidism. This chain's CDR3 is CASSLSGEETQYF. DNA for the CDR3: TGTGCCAGCAGTTTGTCAGGGGAAGAGACCCAGTACTTC.